This T cell receptor (beta chain) was observed in a study of shared clonotypes between healthy human individuals. Study observations and caveats: Naive CD4 clonotypes were shared across several donors at 4% to 5%.

Healthy adults negative for HIV, lacking recent acute infections or vaccinations, served as donors. Concerning this clone itself: The antigen is undetermined.

TCRdb's table, derived via immunoSEQ multiplex PCR, lists solely in-frame clones and lacks some. The table lists more than 1.2 million clones, approximately 98.5% of them singletons, with under 0.45% in the top ten. The germline V gene has CDR1 ENHRY and CDR2 SYGVKD. The CDR3 spans 13 residues. V was cut by 3 bases and J by 7 bases, with 10 bases left in between. The V call is TRBV10-3, the J call TRBJ2-1; no clear D. This clonotype originated in a man aged 30-40 years in good health. Material: naive CD4+ T cells sorted from blood. Documented subset: CD45RA+ positively selected. The CDR3 reads CAISEGDYNEQFF. The CDR3 DNA reads TGTGCCATCAGTGAAGGAGATTATAATGAGCAGTTCTTC.